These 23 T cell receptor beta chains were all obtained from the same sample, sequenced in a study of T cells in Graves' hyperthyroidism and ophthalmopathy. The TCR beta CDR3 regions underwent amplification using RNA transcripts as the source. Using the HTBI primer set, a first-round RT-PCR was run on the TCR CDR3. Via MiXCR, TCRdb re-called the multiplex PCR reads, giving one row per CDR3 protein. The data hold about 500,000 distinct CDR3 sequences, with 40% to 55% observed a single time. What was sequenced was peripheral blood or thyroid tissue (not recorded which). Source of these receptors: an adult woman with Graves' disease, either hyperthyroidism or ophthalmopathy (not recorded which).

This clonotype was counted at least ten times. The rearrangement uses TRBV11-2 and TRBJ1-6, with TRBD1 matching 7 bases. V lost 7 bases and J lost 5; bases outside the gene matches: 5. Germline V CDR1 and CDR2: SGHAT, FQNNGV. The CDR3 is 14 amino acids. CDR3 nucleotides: TGTGCCAGCACCATGACAGGGAATAATTCACCCCTCCACTTT. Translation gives CASTMTGNNSPLHF. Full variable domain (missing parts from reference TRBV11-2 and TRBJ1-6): EAGVAQSPRYKIIEKRQSVAFWCNPISGHATLYWYQQILGQGPKLLIQFQNNGVVDDSQLPKDRFSAERLKGVDSTLKIQPAKLEDSAVYLCASTMTGNNSPLHFGNGTRLTVT.

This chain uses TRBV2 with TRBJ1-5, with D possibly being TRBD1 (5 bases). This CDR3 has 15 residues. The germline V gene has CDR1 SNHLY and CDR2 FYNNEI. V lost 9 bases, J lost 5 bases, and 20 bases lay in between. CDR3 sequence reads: CASSILGGGDQPQHF. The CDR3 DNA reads TGTGCCAGTAGTATTCTTGGGGGAGGCGATCAGCCCCAGCATTTT.

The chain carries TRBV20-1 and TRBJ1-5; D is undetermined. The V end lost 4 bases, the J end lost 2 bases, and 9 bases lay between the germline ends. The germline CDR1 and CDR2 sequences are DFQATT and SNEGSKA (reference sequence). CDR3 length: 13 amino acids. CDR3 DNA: TGCAGTGCTACCCGACAACGCAATCAGCCCCAGCATTTT. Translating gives CSATRQRNQPQHF.

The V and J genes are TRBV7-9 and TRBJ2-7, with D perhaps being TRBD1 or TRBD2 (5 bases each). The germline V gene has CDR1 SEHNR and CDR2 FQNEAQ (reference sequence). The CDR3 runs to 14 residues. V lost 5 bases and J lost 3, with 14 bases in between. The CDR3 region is CASSARDQNYEQYF. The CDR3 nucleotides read TGTGCCAGCAGCGCCCGGGACCAGAACTACGAGCAGTACTTC.

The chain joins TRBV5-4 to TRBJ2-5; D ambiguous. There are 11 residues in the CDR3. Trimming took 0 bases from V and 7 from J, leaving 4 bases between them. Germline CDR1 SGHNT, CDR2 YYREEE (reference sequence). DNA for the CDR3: TGTGCCAGCAGCTTGGACAGGACCCAGTACTTC. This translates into CASSLDRTQYF.

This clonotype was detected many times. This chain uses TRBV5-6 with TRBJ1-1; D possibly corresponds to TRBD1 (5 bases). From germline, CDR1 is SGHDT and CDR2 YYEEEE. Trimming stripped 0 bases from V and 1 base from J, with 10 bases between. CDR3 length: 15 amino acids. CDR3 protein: CASSLVPGRNTEAFF. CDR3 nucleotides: TGTGCCAGCAGCTTGGTTCCAGGGCGGAACACTGAAGCTTTCTTT. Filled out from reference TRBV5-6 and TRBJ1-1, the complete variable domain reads DAGVTQSPTHLIKTRGQQVTLRCSPKSGHDTVSWYQQALGQGPQFIFQYYEEEERQRGNFPDRFSGHQFPNYSSELNVNALLLGDSALYLCASSLVPGRNTEAFFGQGTRLTVV.

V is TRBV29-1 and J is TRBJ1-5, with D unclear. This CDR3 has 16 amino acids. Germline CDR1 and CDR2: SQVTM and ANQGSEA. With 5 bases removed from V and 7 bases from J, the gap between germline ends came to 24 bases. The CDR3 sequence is CSVWGEGKTYEQPQHF. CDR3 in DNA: TGCAGCGTTTGGGGAGAGGGCAAGACCTACGAGCAGCCCCAGCATTTT.

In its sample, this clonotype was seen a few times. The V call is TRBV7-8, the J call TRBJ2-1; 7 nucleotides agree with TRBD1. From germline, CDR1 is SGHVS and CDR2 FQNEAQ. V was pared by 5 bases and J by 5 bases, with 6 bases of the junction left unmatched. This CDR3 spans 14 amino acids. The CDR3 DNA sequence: TGTGCCAGCAGCCATCCGGGACAGAACAATGAGCAGTTCTTC. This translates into CASSHPGQNNEQFF.

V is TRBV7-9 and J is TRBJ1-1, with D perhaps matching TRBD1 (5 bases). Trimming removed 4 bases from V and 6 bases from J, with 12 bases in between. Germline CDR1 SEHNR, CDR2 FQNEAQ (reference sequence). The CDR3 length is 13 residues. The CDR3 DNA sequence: TGTGCCAGCAGCTCATGGGGGGACTCTGAAGCTTTCTTT. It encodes CASSSWGDSEAFF.

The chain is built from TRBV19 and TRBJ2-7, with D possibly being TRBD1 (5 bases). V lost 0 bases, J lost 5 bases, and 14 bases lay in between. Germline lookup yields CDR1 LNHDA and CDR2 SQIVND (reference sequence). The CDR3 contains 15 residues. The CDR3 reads CASSIESRQLNEQYF. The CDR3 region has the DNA TGTGCCAGTAGTATAGAGTCGAGACAGTTAAACGAGCAGTACTTC.

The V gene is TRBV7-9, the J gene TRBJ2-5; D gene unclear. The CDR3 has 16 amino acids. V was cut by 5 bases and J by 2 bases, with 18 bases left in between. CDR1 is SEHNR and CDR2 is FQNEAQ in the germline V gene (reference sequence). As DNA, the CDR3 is TGTGCCAGCAGCCCCAGTCCGGGCGGTGAGCAAGAGACCCAGTACTTC. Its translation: CASSPSPGGEQETQYF.

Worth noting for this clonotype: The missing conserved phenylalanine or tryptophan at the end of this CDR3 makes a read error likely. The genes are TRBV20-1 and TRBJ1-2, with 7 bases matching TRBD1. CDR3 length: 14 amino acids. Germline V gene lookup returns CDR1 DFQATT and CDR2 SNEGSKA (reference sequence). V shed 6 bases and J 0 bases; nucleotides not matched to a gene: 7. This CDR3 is CSAGFGTANYGYTV. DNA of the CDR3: TGCAGTGCGGGATTCGGGACAGCTAACTATGGCTACACCGTC.

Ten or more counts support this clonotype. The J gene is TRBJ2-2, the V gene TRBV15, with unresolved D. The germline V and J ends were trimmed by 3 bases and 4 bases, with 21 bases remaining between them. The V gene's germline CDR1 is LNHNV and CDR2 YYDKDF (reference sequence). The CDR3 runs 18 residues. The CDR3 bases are TGTGCCACCAGCAGCCCCGTGCTAGGCTGGTTGGGCACCGGGGAGCTGTTTTTT. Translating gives CATSSPVLGWLGTGELFF.

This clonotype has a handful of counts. The CDR3 DNA follows: TGTGCCACCAGTACAGGGACCTCGGCTTTCTTT. It specifies CATSTGTSAFF. This chain uses TRBV24-1 with TRBJ1-1; the D gene is possibly TRBD1 (6 bases). CDR1 and CDR2 (germline): KGHDR, SFDVKD. The CDR3 consists of 11 residues. V was trimmed by 6 bases and J by 11 bases, leaving 12 bases between them.

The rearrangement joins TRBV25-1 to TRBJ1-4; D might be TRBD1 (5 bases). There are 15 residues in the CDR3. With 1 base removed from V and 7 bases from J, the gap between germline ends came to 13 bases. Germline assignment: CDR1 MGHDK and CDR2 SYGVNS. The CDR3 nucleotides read TGTGCCAGCAGTGAATTTCAGGGTAATGTTGAAAAACTGTTTTTT. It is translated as CASSEFQGNVEKLFF.

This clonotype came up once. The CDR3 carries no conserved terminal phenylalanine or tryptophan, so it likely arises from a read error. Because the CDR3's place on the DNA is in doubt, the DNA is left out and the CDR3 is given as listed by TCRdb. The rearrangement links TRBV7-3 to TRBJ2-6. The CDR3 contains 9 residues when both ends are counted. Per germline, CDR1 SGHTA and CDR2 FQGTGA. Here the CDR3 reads CASSLVHNT.

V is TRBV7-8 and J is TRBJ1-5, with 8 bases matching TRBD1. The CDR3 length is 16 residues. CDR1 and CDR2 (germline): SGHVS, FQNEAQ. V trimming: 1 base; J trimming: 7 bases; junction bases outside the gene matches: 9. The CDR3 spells CASSLGGAGGRQPQHF. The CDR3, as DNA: TGTGCCAGCAGCTTAGGGGGGGCAGGGGGCCGCCAGCCCCAGCATTTT.

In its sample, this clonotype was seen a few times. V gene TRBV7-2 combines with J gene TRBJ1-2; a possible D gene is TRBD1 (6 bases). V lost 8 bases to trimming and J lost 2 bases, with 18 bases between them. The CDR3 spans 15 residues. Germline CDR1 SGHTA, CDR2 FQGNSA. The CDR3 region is CASSPGQRSNYGYTF. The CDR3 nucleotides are TGTGCCAGCTCACCAGGACAGCGTTCGAACTATGGCTACACCTTC.

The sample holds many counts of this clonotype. The CDR3 spells CATSDRTGGETQYF. CDR3 bases: TGTGCCACCAGTGATCGGACAGGTGGGGAGACCCAGTACTTC. V gene TRBV24-1 combines with J gene TRBJ2-5; 7 positions agree with TRBD1. The germline CDR1 and CDR2 sequences are KGHDR and SFDVKD. The CDR3 spans 14 residues. Trimming took 3 bases from V and 5 from J; bases not matched to a gene: 5.

Here the CDR3 DNA reads TGCAGCGCTCGGGCAAATACGAATGAAAAACTGTTTTTT. This sequence encodes CSARANTNEKLFF. The chain uses TRBV29-1 and TRBJ1-4; D is uncertain. Germline V lookup: CDR1 SQVTM, CDR2 ANQGSEA. This CDR3 spans 13 amino acids. Trimming shortened V by 7 bases and J by 5 bases, and 14 bases separated the two germline ends.

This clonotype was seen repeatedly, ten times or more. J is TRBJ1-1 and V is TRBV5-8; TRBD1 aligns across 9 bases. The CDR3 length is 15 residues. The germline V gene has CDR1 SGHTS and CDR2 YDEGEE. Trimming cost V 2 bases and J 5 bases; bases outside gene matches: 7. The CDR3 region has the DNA TGTGCCAGCAGCTTCTCTGGGACAGGGTGGACTGAAGCTTTCTTT. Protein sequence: CASSFSGTGWTEAFF.

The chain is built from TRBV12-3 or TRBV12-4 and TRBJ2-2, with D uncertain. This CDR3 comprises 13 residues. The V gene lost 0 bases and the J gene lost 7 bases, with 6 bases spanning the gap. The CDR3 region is CASSLAWGGELFF. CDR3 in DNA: TGTGCCAGCAGTTTAGCGTGGGGCGGGGAGCTGTTTTTT.

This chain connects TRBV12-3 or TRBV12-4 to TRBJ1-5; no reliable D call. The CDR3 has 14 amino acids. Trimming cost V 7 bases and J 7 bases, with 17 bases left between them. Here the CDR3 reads CASTQGSGGQPQHF. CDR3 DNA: TGTGCCAGCACCCAAGGTAGTGGCGGGCAGCCCCAGCATTTT.